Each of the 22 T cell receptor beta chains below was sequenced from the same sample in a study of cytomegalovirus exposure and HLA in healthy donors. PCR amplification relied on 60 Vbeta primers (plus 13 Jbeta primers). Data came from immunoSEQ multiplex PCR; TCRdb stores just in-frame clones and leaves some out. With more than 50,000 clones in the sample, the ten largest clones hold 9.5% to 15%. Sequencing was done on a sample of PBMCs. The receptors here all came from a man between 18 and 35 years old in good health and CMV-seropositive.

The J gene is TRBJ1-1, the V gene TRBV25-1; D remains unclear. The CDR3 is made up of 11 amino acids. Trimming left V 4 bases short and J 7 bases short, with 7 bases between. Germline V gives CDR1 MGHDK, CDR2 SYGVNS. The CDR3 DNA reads TGTGCCAGCAGTGCTGAGTATGAAGCTTTCTTT. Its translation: CASSAEYEAFF.

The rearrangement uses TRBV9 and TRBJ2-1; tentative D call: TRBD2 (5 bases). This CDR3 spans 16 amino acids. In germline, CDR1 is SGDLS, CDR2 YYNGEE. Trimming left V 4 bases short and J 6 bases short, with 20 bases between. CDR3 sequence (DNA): TGTGCCAGCAGCACAAGCCAAGAACTAGGATTCAATGAGCAGTTCTTC. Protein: CASSTSQELGFNEQFF. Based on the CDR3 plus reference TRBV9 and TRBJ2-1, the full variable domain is DSGVTQTPKHLITATGQRVTLRCSPRSGDLSVYWYQQSLDQGLQFLIQYYNGEERAKGNILERFSAQQFPDLHSELNLSSLELGDSALYFCASSTSQELGFNEQFFGPGTRLTVL.

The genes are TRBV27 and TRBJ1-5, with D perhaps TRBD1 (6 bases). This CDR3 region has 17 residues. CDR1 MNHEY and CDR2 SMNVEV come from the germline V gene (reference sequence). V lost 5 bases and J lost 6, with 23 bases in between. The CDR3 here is CASSHHGGGGIGQPQHF. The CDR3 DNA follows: TGTGCCAGCAGTCACCACGGCGGGGGGGGCATTGGTCAGCCCCAGCATTTT.

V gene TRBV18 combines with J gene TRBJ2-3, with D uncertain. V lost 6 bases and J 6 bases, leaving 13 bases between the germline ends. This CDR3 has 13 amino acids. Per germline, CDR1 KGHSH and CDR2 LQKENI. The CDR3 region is CASSPSGPDTQYF. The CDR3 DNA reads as TGTGCCAGCTCGCCATCCGGTCCGGATACGCAGTATTTT.

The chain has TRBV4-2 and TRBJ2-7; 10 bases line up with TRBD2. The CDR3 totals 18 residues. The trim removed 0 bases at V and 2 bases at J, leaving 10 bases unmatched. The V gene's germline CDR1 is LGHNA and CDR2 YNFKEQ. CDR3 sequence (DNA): TGTGCCAGCAGCCAAGATCGGTCTAGCGGGAGCCCCGCCTACGAGCAGTACTTC. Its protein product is CASSQDRSSGSPAYEQYF.

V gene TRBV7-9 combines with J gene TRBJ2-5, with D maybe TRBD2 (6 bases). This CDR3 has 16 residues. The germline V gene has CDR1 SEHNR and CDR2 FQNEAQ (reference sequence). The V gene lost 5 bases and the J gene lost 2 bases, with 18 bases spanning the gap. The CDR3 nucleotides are TGTGCCAGCAGCCACACTAGGGACTCCTGGCAAGAGACCCAGTACTTC. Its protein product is CASSHTRDSWQETQYF.

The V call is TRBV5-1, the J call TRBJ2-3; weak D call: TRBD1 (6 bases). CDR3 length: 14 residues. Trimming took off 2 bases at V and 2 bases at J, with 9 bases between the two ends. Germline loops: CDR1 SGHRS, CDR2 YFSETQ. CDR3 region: CASSLQGNTDTQYF. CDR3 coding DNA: TGCGCCAGCAGCTTACAGGGCAACACAGATACGCAGTATTTT.

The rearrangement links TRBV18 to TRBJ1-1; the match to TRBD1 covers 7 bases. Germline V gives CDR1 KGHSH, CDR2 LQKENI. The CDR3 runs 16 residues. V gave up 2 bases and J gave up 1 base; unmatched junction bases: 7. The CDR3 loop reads CASSPMTGRTNTEAFF. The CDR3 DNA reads TGTGCCAGCTCACCAATGACAGGGAGGACGAACACTGAAGCTTTCTTT.

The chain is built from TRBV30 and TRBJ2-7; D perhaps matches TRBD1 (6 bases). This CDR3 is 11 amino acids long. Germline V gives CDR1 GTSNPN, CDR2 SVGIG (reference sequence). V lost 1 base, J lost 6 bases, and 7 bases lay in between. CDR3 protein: CAWSEGGEQYF. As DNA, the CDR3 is TGTGCCTGGAGTGAAGGGGGCGAGCAGTACTTC. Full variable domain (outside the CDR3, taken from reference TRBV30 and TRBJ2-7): SQTIHQWPATLVQPVGSPLSLECTVEGTSNPNLYWYRQAAGRGLQLLFYSVGIGQISSEVPQNLSASRPQDRQFILSSKKLLLSDSGFYLCAWSEGGEQYFGPGTRLTVT.

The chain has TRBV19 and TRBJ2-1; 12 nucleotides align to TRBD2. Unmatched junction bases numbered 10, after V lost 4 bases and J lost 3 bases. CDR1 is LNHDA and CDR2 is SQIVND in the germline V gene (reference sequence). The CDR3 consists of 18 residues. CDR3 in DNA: TGTGCCAGTAGTAATATTAGGACTAGCGGGACGATCTACAATGAGCAGTTCTTC. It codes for CASSNIRTSGTIYNEQFF.

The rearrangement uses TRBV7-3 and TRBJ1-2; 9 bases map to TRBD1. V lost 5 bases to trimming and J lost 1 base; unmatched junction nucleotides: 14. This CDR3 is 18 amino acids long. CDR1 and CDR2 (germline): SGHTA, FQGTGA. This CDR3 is CASSRKEQGAGLNYGYTF. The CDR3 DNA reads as TGTGCCAGCAGCCGTAAGGAACAGGGGGCGGGGCTTAACTATGGCTACACCTTC.

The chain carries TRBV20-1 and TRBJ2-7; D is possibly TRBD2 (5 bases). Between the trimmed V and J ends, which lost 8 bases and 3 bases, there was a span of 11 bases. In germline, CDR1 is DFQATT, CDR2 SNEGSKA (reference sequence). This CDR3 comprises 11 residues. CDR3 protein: CSTGWDYEQYF. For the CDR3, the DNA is TGCAGTACGGGGTGGGACTACGAGCAGTACTTC.

CDR3 in DNA: TGTGCCAGCGACGGCTCGGAGCTATCTAACTATGGCTACACCTTC. As protein: CASDGSELSNYGYTF. The chain has TRBV28 and TRBJ1-2; D remains ambiguous. CDR3 length: 15 residues. With 8 bases removed from V and 0 bases from J, the gap between germline ends came to 16 bases. Germline V gene lookup returns CDR1 MDHEN and CDR2 SYDVKM.

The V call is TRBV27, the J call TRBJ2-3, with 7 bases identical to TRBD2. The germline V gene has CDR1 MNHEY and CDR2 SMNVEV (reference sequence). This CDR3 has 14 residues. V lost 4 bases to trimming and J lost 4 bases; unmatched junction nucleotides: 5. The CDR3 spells CASSSRTRPDTQYF. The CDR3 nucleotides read TGTGCCAGCAGTTCCCGGACTAGGCCAGATACGCAGTATTTT.

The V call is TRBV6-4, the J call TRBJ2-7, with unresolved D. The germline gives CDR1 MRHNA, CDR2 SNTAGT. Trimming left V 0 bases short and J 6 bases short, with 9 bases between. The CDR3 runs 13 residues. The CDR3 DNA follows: TGTGCCAGCAGTGACTCGACTCGTTCCGAGCAGTACTTC. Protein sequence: CASSDSTRSEQYF.

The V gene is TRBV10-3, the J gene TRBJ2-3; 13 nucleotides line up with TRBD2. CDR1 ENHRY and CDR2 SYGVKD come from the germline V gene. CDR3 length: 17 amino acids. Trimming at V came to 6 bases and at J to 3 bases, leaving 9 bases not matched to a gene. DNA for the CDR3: TGTGCCATCAGCCTTGGACTAGCGGGAGCAAGAACAGATACGCAGTATTTT. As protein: CAISLGLAGARTDTQYF.

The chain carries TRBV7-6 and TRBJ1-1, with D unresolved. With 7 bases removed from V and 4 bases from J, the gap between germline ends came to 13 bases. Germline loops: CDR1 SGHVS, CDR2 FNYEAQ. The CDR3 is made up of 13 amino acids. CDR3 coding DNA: TGTGCCAGCATGGAGGCAATGGGCACTGAAGCTTTCTTT. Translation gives CASMEAMGTEAFF.

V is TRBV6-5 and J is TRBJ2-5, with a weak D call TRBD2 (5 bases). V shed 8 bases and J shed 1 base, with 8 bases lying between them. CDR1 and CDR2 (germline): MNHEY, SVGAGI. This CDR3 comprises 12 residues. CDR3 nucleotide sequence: TGTGCCAGCCAGGACTTCCAAGAGACCCAGTACTTC. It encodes CASQDFQETQYF.

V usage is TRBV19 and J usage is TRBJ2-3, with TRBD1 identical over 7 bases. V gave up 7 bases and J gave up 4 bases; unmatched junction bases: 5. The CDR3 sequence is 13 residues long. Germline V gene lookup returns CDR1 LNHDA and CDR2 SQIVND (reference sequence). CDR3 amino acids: CASTHTGADTQYF. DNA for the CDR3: TGTGCCAGTACCCACACAGGGGCAGATACGCAGTATTTT.

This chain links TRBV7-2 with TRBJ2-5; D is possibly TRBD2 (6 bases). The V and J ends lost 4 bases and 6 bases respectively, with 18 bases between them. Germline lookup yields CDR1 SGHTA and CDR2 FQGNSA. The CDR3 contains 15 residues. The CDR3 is CASSSNGGGWQTQYF. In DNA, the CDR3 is TGTGCCAGCAGCTCCAATGGTGGGGGGTGGCAGACCCAGTACTTC.

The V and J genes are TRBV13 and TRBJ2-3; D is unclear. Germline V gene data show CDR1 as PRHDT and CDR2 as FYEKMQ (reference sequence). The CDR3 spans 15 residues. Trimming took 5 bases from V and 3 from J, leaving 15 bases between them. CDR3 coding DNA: TGTGCCAGCAGCACCCGAGGCTGGATGACAGATACGCAGTATTTT. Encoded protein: CASSTRGWMTDTQYF. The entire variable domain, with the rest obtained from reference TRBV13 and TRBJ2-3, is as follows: AAGVIQSPRHLIKEKRETATLKCYPIPRHDTVYWYQQGPGQDPQFLISFYEKMQSDKGSIPDRFSAQQFSDYHSELNMSSLELGDSALYFCASSTRGWMTDTQYFGPGTRLTVL.

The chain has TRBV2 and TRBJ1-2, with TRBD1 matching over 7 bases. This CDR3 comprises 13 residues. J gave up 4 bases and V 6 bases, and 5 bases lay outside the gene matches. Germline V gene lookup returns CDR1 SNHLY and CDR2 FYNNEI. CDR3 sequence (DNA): TGTGCCAGCAGGGAGGACAGGATCTATGGCTACACCTTC. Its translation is CASREDRIYGYTF.